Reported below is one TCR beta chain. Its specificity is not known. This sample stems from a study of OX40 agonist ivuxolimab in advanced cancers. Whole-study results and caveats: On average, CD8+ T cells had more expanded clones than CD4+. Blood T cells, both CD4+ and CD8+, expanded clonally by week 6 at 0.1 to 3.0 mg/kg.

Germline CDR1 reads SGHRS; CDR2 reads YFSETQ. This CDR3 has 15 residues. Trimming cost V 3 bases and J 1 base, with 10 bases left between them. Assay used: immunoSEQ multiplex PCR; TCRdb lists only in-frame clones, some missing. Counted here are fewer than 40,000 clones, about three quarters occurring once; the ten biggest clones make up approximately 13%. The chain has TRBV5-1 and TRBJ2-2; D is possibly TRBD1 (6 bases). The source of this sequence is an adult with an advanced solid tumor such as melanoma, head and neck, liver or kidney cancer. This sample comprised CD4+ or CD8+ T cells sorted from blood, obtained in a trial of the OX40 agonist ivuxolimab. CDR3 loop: CASSSRTVNTGELFF. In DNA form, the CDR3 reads TGCGCCAGCAGCTCCCGGACAGTGAACACCGGGGAGCTGTTTTTT.